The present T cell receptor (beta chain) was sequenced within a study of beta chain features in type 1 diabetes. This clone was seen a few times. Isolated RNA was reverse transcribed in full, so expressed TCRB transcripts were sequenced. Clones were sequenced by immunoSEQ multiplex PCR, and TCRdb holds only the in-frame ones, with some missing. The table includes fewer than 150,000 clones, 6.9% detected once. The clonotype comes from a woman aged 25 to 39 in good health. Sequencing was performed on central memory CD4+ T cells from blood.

CDR3 sequence reads: CASSPDSRGNKQFF. The CDR3 DNA follows: TGTGCCAGCTCACCGGACTCCCGGGGTAATAAGCAGTTCTTC. The chain couples TRBV18 to TRBJ2-1; perhaps TRBD2 as D (5 bases). Trimming stripped 3 bases from V and 11 bases from J, with 17 bases between. There are 14 residues in the CDR3. Germline-derived CDR1 and CDR2 are KGHSH and LQKENI.